The T cell receptor (beta chain) under discussion was sequenced for a study of blood T cell repertoires in COVID-19. Study context: Acute-phase and convalescent COVID-19 samples originated in the United States, Italy and Spain.

Patients at the Seattle site were enrolled during active infection and followed longitudinally. TCRdb's table, derived via immunoSEQ multiplex PCR, lists solely in-frame clones and lacks some. Of around 68,000 clones listed, more than 75% are singletons. Germline assignment: CDR1 SGHDT and CDR2 YYEEEE. With V trimmed by 5 bases and J by 1 base, 2 bases remained unmatched. The length of the CDR3 is 14 residues. Sequenced sample: peripheral blood. This TCR was recovered from a man between 40 and 49 years old with COVID-19, enrolled during active disease. This rearrangement joins TRBV5-6 to TRBJ2-7, with 11 positions matching TRBD2. In nucleotides, the CDR3 is TGTGCCAGCAGAACTAGCGGGGGTTCCTACGAGCAGTACTTC. Translated: CASRTSGGSYEQYF. Supplemented by reference TRBV5-6 and TRBJ2-7, the full variable domain reads DAGVTQSPTHLIKTRGQQVTLRCSPKSGHDTVSWYQQALGQGPQFIFQYYEEEERQRGNFPDRFSGHQFPNYSSELNVNALLLGDSALYLCASRTSGGSYEQYFGPGTRLTVT.